These 15 T cell receptor beta chains came from one sample sequenced in a study of blood T cells in healthy people across ages. The use of a sample-barcoded 5' primer and a J-beta primer mix characterized a second PCR of roughly 6 to 11 cycles. MiXCR, run by TCRdb on the 5' RACE reads, gives a single entry per CDR3 protein. This table holds some 1,500,000 distinct CDR3 sequences, 35% to 45% found once. Material: blood. The receptors derive from a woman younger than 30 in good health.

This clonotype was recorded once. The chain carries TRBV5-6 and TRBJ1-1; no clear D. There are 13 residues in the CDR3. Trimming shortened V by 0 bases and J by 4 bases, and 7 bases separated the two germline ends. Germline assignment: CDR1 SGHDT and CDR2 YYEEEE. The CDR3 DNA reads as TGTGCCAGCAGCTTGGTCACTCTCACTGAAGCTTTCTTT. Protein: CASSLVTLTEAFF.

This sequence joins TRBV6-2 or TRBV6-3 and TRBJ2-1; 10 bases align to TRBD1. The CDR3 length is 16 residues. Germline values: CDR1 MNHEY, CDR2 SVGEGT. Losses at the gene ends were 6 bases for V and 4 bases for J; bases not matched to a gene: 9. This chain's CDR3 is CASRRNRDRGYNEQFF. CDR3 in DNA: TGTGCCAGCAGACGCAACCGGGACAGGGGATACAATGAGCAGTTCTTC.

V and J are TRBV7-2 and TRBJ2-3, with 12 bases aligning to TRBD2. J lost 2 bases, V lost 9 bases, and 6 bases had no gene match. CDR3 size: 15 residues. CDR1 and CDR2 from the germline V gene are SGHTA and FQGNSA. The CDR3 DNA sequence: TGTGCCAGTAGAACTAGCGGGGGGCCCACAGATACGCAGTATTTT. The encoded protein is CASRTSGGPTDTQYF.

This chain links TRBV21-1 with TRBJ1-5; the listed D gene, TRBD1, was not tested against the DNA. TRBV21-1 is marked as a pseudogene. This CDR3 is built from 21 residues. The CDR3 bases are TGTGCCAGCAGCAAAGCCCCGAGAGTGAGGGGGACATTTAGCAATAATCAGCCCCAGCATTTT. Amino acids: CASSKAPRVRGTFSNNQPQHF.

The gene calls are TRBV21-1 and TRBJ2-4; TRBD1 reflects the table's D call only, with no check against the DNA. TRBV21-1 is a recognized pseudogene. The CDR3 contains 11 residues. The CDR3 DNA sequence: TGTGCCAGCCGGGGGGAAAACATTCAGTACTTC. Translating gives CASRGENIQYF.

The CDR3 bases are TGTGCCACTCGACGGTTCTTCAGGGTGTCTAATGAAAAACTGTTTTTT. This sequence encodes CATRRFFRVSNEKLFF. The V call is TRBV13, the J call TRBJ1-4; D might be TRBD1 (5 bases). The CDR3 extends over 16 amino acids. The germline V gene encodes CDR1 PRHDT and CDR2 FYEKMQ (reference sequence). With 10 bases removed from V and 3 bases from J, the gap between germline ends came to 21 bases.

V is TRBV6-1 and J is TRBJ2-5; 7 bases match TRBD2. This CDR3 comprises 17 residues. Trimming took 6 bases from V and 5 from J; bases not matched to a gene: 18. Germline loops: CDR1 MNHNS, CDR2 SASEGT. The CDR3 protein is CASSSTPPGGRGETQYF. DNA for the CDR3: TGTGCCAGCAGCTCGACCCCTCCAGGCGGGAGAGGTGAGACCCAGTACTTC.

The chain uses TRBV27 and TRBJ2-1; D is unresolved. The germline V and J ends were trimmed by 0 bases and 3 bases, with 9 bases remaining between them. The germline V gene has CDR1 MNHEY and CDR2 SMNVEV (reference sequence). The CDR3 is made up of 15 amino acids. The CDR3 DNA is TGTGCCAGCAGTTTATCTGTGGGAAACTACAATGAGCAGTTCTTC. This gives the protein CASSLSVGNYNEQFF.

The rearrangement links TRBV6-6 to TRBJ1-1; tentatively, D is TRBD1 (6 bases). CDR3 size: 14 residues. Germline CDR1 is MNHNY and CDR2 is SVGAGI (reference sequence). Between the trimmed V and J ends, which lost 5 bases and 3 bases, there was a span of 13 bases. Written as DNA, the CDR3 is TGTGCCAGCAGTGTTCAGGGGAGGGACACTGAAGCTTTCTTT. Amino acid sequence: CASSVQGRDTEAFF.

The CDR3 coding sequence is TGTGCCAGCAGCCCATACAGGGGAATCTACGAGCAGTACTTC. Translation gives CASSPYRGIYEQYF. The chain carries TRBV3-1 and TRBJ2-7; 7 nucleotides line up with TRBD1. J gave up 3 bases and V 4 bases, and 6 bases lay outside the gene matches. The CDR3 spans 14 residues. Germline V gene lookup returns CDR1 LGHDT and CDR2 YNNKEL (reference sequence).

V and J are TRBV5-1 and TRBJ2-1; TRBD2 matches 9 bases. Germline trimming cut 4 bases from V and 2 bases from J; bases unmatched to any gene: 13. Germline V lookup: CDR1 SGHRS, CDR2 YFSETQ. The CDR3 covers 18 residues. Here the CDR3 DNA reads TGCGCCAGCAGCCCGGAAACACGGACTAGCGTGACCTACAATGAGCAGTTCTTC. Translated, it gives CASSPETRTSVTYNEQFF.

This clonotype has more than one count but fewer than ten. The chain is built from TRBV20-1 and TRBJ2-7; D call uncertain. The germline CDR1 and CDR2 sequences are DFQATT and SNEGSKA (reference sequence). Deletions cut 0 bases from V and 5 bases from J, with 8 bases between. This CDR3 is 12 amino acids long. The CDR3 DNA follows: TGCAGTGCTAGAGAAGGGTTGGACGAGCAGTACTTC. It translates to CSAREGLDEQYF.

This chain uses TRBV20-1 with TRBJ2-7; tentatively, D is TRBD2 (5 bases). The V and J ends lost 0 bases and 3 bases respectively, with 18 bases between them. Per germline, CDR1 DFQATT and CDR2 SNEGSKA (reference sequence). The length of the CDR3 is 16 residues. CDR3 bases: TGCAGTGCTAGAGATAAGGAGGCAGTCAGGCACTACGAGCAGTACTTC. Encoded protein: CSARDKEAVRHYEQYF.

The V and J genes are TRBV7-2 and TRBJ1-5, with D uncertain. Trimming left V 1 base short and J 0 bases short, with 7 bases between. Germline V gene sequence: CDR1 SGHTA, CDR2 FQGNSA. The CDR3 covers 15 residues. CDR3 DNA: TGTGCCAGCAGCTTAGGGGATGCTAGCAATCAGCCCCAGCATTTT. Translated, it gives CASSLGDASNQPQHF.

The rearrangement uses TRBV6-1 and TRBJ2-4; D unresolved. V lost 5 bases and J lost 8, with 16 bases in between. CDR1 MNHNS and CDR2 SASEGT come from the germline V gene. The CDR3 runs to 14 residues. The CDR3 region is CASSFTGPQDIQYF. In DNA, the CDR3 is TGTGCCAGCAGTTTCACCGGGCCCCAAGACATTCAGTACTTC.